Included here is one T cell receptor beta chain sequence, with context. Its antigen is currently unknown. This sample is drawn from a study of cytotoxic CD8 clonotypes in ibrutinib-treated CLL. Across the whole study: Mean productive templates were almost 260,000; mean productive rearrangements were roughly 100,000. Study-level findings and limits: Baseline clonality was higher than in age-matched healthy donors and moved in step with circulating CD8+ T-cell counts.

Measured with immunoSEQ multiplex PCR; TCRdb has only the in-frame clones, and not every one. This sample carries approximately 50,000 clones, roughly 76% of them seen once, and the ten largest clones take over 10%. Sequencing was performed on PBMCs, taken after 12 months of ibrutinib treatment. This TCR was sampled from a human donor with chronic lymphocytic leukemia.

The CDR3 loop is CASSYPLGGGTDTQYF. CDR3 sequence (DNA): TGTGCCAGCAGTTACCCCCTGGGCGGGGGCACAGATACGCAGTATTTT. This chain connects TRBV6-6 to TRBJ2-3; D perhaps matches TRBD2 (6 bases). Germline CDR1 is MNHNY and CDR2 is SVGAGI (reference sequence). Trimming cost V 2 bases and J 1 base, with 13 bases left between them. The CDR3 totals 16 residues.